This T cell receptor (beta chain) emerged from a study of CD8+CD57+ T cells in acquired aplastic anemia. Study background: Each DNA sample taken from sorted CD4+ and CD8+ cells came to about 3.2 ug on average.

Looked up from germline, CDR1 is LNHDA and CDR2 is SQIVND (reference sequence). The V gene lost 7 bases and the J gene lost 8 bases, with 17 bases spanning the gap. The CDR3 is made up of 13 amino acids. Profiles of TCR beta VDJ and CDR3 were generated from a genomic DNA template. TCRdb re-called the reads through MiXCR, storing one row per CDR3 protein. The sample lists 400,000 to 450,000 distinct CDR3 sequences, around 68% occurring once. Many counts were recorded for this clonotype. Material: sorted CD4+, CD8+, or CD8+CD57+ T cells (not recorded which) from PBMCs. V is TRBV19 and J is TRBJ1-2, with D tentatively TRBD1 (6 bases). The receptor was derived from a human donor in good health, serving as a control. The CDR3, as DNA: TGTGCCAGTACTAAAAACAGGGTCGGGGGCTACACCTTC. This sequence encodes CASTKNRVGGYTF.